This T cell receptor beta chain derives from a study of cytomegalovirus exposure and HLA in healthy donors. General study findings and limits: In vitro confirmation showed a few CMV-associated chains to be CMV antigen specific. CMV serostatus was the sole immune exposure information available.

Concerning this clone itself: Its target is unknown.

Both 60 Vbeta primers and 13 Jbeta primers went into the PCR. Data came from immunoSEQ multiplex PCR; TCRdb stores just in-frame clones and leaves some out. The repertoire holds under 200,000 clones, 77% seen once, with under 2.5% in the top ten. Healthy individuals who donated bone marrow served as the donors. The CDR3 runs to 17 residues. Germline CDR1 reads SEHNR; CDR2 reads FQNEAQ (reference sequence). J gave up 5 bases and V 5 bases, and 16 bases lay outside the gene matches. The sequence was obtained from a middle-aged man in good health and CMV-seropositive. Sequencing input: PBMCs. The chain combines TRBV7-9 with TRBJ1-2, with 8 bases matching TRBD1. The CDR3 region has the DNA TGTGCCAGCAGCGCCCGACAGGGGAAGGGGAATGGATATGGCTACACCTTC. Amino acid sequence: CASSARQGKGNGYGYTF. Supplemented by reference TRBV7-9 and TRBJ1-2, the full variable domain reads DTGVSQNPRHKITKRGQNVTFRCDPISEHNRLYWYRQTLGQGPEFLTYFQNEAQLEKSRLLSDRFSAERPKGSFSTLEIQRTEQGDSAMYLCASSARQGKGNGYGYTFGSGTRLTVV.